This TCR beta chain is from a study of cytomegalovirus exposure and HLA in healthy donors. The PCR employed 60 Vbeta primers together with 13 Jbeta primers. Sequenced by immunoSEQ multiplex PCR; TCRdb stores in-frame clones only, minus some. The table lists roughly 150,000 clones, 60% to 80% of them singletons. The CDR3 has 16 residues. Trimming at V came to 2 bases and at J to 3 bases, leaving 4 bases not matched to a gene. The germline gives CDR1 MNHEY, CDR2 SVGAGI. This chain uses TRBV6-5 with TRBJ1-6; 7 bases are a match to TRBD1. The TCR originated in a man aged 45-65 years in good health and CMV-seropositive. Sequencing was done on a sample of PBMCs. CDR3 coding DNA: TGTGCCAGCAGTTACAGAGGGGGCCGCTATAATTCACCCCTCCACTTT. As protein: CASSYRGGRYNSPLHF.